This T cell receptor (beta chain) was identified in a study of human T cells and chemical hapten exposure (dated by TCRdb to the early 2020s). Looking at the study overall: For sensitization, 2% DPC in acetone was applied to a 2 cm by 2 cm area of upper inner arm skin. Patients additionally received weekly therapeutic DPC doses to the scalp throughout the approximately 25-week study period. Patch tests used Finn chambers with 0.01% DPC on the upper back, scored after 6 days by International Contact Dermatitis Research Group standards. Most of the patients in the cohort were female, and the cohort covered alopecia areata with under or over 50% scalp involvement, alopecia totalis and alopecia universalis. Libraries were pooled for sequencing, and per-sample TCR yields varied mainly because of small differences in library volumes within the pool. The study tracked peripheral blood TCR repertoire changes in vivo during primary and secondary sensitization to the hapten diphenylcyclopropenone (DPC) in alopecia patients. Patient blood was sampled pre-sensitization (week 0) and at 2, 6 and about 24 weeks after DPC sensitization. Roughly 30 alopecia patients provided blood for TCR sequencing at one to four time points (pre-sensitization, 2, 6 and 24 weeks).

This clonotype was counted ten times or more. The antigen this receptor binds is unknown. Per-base quality was not reported, and no clone a single base away is much larger than it. Preparation of the library involved RACE. Instrument on record: NextSeq 500. During library preparation, unique molecular identifiers were attached to individual cDNA molecules so that TCRs could be counted in a quantitative, reproducible way. From each blood RNA sample, both TCR alpha and TCR beta chains were sequenced. As for the original processing: A median of roughly 99,000 TCRs per sample was observed, with a range of about 23,224 to 690,600. The Decombinator software suite was used to annotate V, J and CDR3 in the TCR reads. Every sample was subsampled to the same number of TCRs (28,000) for the PS versus PT1 abundance plots. TCRs were defined as expanded if absent before sensitization and observed at least eight times at the 2-week time point. TCRdb handled the public reads itself, with Q25 trimming in fastp and clone calling in MiXCR, and kept productive beta chains. Identical CDR3 proteins give one entry, which carries the most common genes and DNA. None of the V and J calls come from the authors' own analysis; TCRdb made them. Present in this sample are about 61,000 distinct CDR3 sequences, 5.5% to 7.5% of which were seen just once. The top ten clones comprise over 1.5% of the sample.

On the study overall, not on this receptor specifically: DPC sensitization did not change how many TCRs were above 1 in 1000 frequency, and no evidence was found of alterations in global repertoire structure. The number of PT1 expanded TCRs positively correlated with patch test score, significant at thresholds 8, 16 and 32 but not 4. Repeated subsampling changed both the strength of the expansion versus patch-test correlation and the threshold at which the correlation became significant. Significantly more large CDR3 similarity clusters were formed by expanded TCRs than by pre-sensitization or healthy control sets, consistent with antigen-driven responses. Because all patients had alopecia, a presumed autoimmune disease, the immune response of the patients might differ from that of healthy individuals.

Per the germline V gene, SGHRS is the CDR1 and YFSETQ is the CDR2. Spanning cysteine to phenylalanine, the CDR3 consists of 17 amino acids. Left in the record is the CDR3 DNA by itself, 51 bases read in frame from the first base. Trimming costs V 2 bases and J 1 base, and their ends lie 15 bases apart. Per the publication, the time point label means: pre-sensitization, week 0. Interpreted using the paper, the treatment or condition label stands for: therapeutic diphenylcyclopropenone sensitization with weekly scalp DPC. At each patch-test visit, blood was drawn before the patch test was applied. To be eligible, patients had to be aged 18 to 70, diagnosed with alopecia and judged suitable for DPC therapy, while pregnant patients were excluded. Total RNA was isolated from unfractionated whole blood collected in Tempus Blood RNA tubes.

This sample comprised whole blood, obtained in connection with sensitization to the hapten diphenylcyclopropenone (DPC). The receptor was isolated from a woman in her thirties with alopecia areata. Some clones in this sample may be carry-over from other donors' samples. The chain is assembled from TRBV5-1 and TRBJ2-2; the D gene is perhaps TRBD2, on 6 matching bases. The CDR3 here reads CASSFDAGTRNTGELFF. The DNA sequence follows: TGCGCCAGCAGCTTCGATGCGGGGACCCGGAACACCGGGGAGCTGTTTTTT.